These 26 T cell receptor beta chains were sequenced from one sample in a study of T cells after yellow fever vaccination. TCRdb reprocessed the 5' RACE reads via MiXCR and lists one record per CDR3 protein. Of roughly 330,000 distinct CDR3 sequences in the sample, under 5% were seen once. Sequencing used PBMCs, obtained 5 days after the yellow fever booster vaccination. The receptor set was obtained from a young man who received the YFV17D yellow fever vaccine.

Many counts were recorded for this clonotype. The chain employs TRBV18 and TRBJ2-2, with 7 bases fitting TRBD1. Losses at the gene ends were 5 bases for V and 7 bases for J; bases not matched to a gene: 13. The V gene's germline CDR1 is KGHSH and CDR2 LQKENI. The CDR3 is made up of 16 amino acids. The CDR3 bases are TGTGCCAGCTCAGCTCGGGACAGCCCTTTCAACGGGGAGCTGTTTTTT. The encoded protein is CASSARDSPFNGELFF.

The CDR3 DNA follows: TGCGCCAGCAGCCAAAGGGGTCTCGAGGAAAAACTGTTTTTT. Encoded protein: CASSQRGLEEKLFF. The J gene is TRBJ1-4, the V gene TRBV4-1, with D possibly TRBD1 on 5 matching bases. The germline V gene encodes CDR1 MGHRA and CDR2 YSYEKL. This CDR3 spans 14 amino acids. Trimming stripped 2 bases from V and 8 bases from J, with 12 bases between.

This clonotype was seen many times. The rearrangement links TRBV6-5 to TRBJ1-1; D ambiguous. Germline V gene lookup returns CDR1 MNHEY and CDR2 SVGAGI. This CDR3 has 16 amino acids. Trimming removed 0 bases at V and 1 base at J, with 12 bases between. CDR3 DNA sequence: TGTGCCAGCAGTTACTCGATTTTAGGAGGGAACACTGAAGCTTTCTTT. Protein product: CASSYSILGGNTEAFF.

This clonotype has more than one count but fewer than ten. The V gene is TRBV27, the J gene TRBJ2-5; 8 bases line up with TRBD1. Germline V gene data show CDR1 as MNHEY and CDR2 as SMNVEV (reference sequence). Trimming cost V 6 bases and J 7 bases; bases outside gene matches: 10. This CDR3 is 14 amino acids long. This chain's CDR3 is CASRFTGGEGTQYF. In nucleotides, the CDR3 is TGTGCCAGCAGGTTTACAGGGGGTGAGGGGACCCAGTACTTC.

This clonotype has only a few counts. The genes are TRBV7-2 and TRBJ2-7; TRBD1 aligns across 8 bases. The CDR3 has 15 amino acids. The germline V gene encodes CDR1 SGHTA and CDR2 FQGNSA. Trimming at V came to 6 bases and at J to 0 bases, leaving 7 bases not matched to a gene. The CDR3 nucleotides read TGTGCCAGCAGACCACGACAGGGGACCTCCTACGAGCAGTACTTC. Protein product: CASRPRQGTSYEQYF.

This clonotype came up many times. The chain employs TRBV7-2 and TRBJ2-5; 12 bases fit TRBD2. The CDR3 covers 16 residues. The junction had 13 bases not matched to a gene; V was cut back by 5 bases and J by 9 bases. Germline loops: CDR1 SGHTA, CDR2 FQGNSA. This chain's CDR3 is CASSGPGLAGFPAQYF. As DNA, the CDR3 is TGTGCCAGCAGCGGACCGGGACTAGCGGGTTTCCCGGCCCAGTACTTC.

The CDR3 loop is CASSLVHQPQHF. Here the CDR3 DNA reads TGTGCCAGCAGCTTAGTGCATCAGCCCCAGCATTTT. V is TRBV11-2 and J is TRBJ1-5; D ambiguous. Deletions cut 1 base from V and 5 bases from J, with 3 bases between. This CDR3 is 12 amino acids long. Germline V CDR1 and CDR2: SGHAT, FQNNGV.

This chain uses TRBV10-3 with TRBJ1-4; TRBD1 matches at 10 bases. The germline V gene encodes CDR1 ENHRY and CDR2 SYGVKD. Losses at the gene ends were 4 bases for V and 3 bases for J; bases not matched to a gene: 2. The CDR3 spans 15 residues. CDR3: CAISGQGAANEKLFF. CDR3 DNA: TGTGCCATCAGTGGACAGGGGGCGGCTAATGAAAAACTGTTTTTT.

A note on this clonotype: One end of the junction varies from germline; a read error may be responsible. V usage is TRBV28 and J usage is TRBJ2-2; maybe TRBD1 (6 bases). Per germline, CDR1 MDHEN and CDR2 SYDVKM. The length of the CDR3 is 17 residues. CDR3 bases: TGTGCCAGCAGTTCCTACAACCCAGGACAGAACACCGGGGAGCTGATTTTT. Translation gives CASSSYNPGQNTGELIF.

The chain uses TRBV7-9 and TRBJ1-4, with D unclear. CDR3 length: 13 amino acids. Germline assignment: CDR1 SEHNR and CDR2 FQNEAQ (reference sequence). V was clipped by 5 bases and J by 0 bases, with 4 bases between them. The CDR3, as DNA: TGTGCCAGCAGCCTTCCAACTAATGAAAAACTGTTTTTT. As protein: CASSLPTNEKLFF.

This clonotype was recorded many times. The genes are TRBV6-5 and TRBJ1-2; 7 bases map to TRBD1. V was clipped by 6 bases and J by 4 bases; unmatched bases: 8. The CDR3 is 14 residues long. Per germline, CDR1 MNHEY and CDR2 SVGAGI. CDR3: CASSRYRGSYGYTF. DNA of the CDR3: TGTGCCAGCAGCCGATACAGGGGTAGCTATGGCTACACCTTC.

The chain combines TRBV20-1 with TRBJ2-7; D possibly matches TRBD1 or TRBD2 (5 bases each). The germline V gene has CDR1 DFQATT and CDR2 SNEGSKA (reference sequence). This CDR3 is 15 amino acids long. V was clipped by 6 bases and J by 5 bases, with 23 bases between them. CDR3 coding DNA: TGCAGTGCCCGCGATCCAGGGACCCTCACCCACGAGCAGTACTTC. As protein: CSARDPGTLTHEQYF.

This clonotype was counted many times. The chain recombines TRBV27 with TRBJ2-2; 8 bases line up with TRBD2. With 6 bases clipped from V and 6 bases from J, the junction kept 12 bases outside the gene matches. This CDR3 region has 16 residues. Germline-derived CDR1 and CDR2 are MNHEY and SMNVEV (reference sequence). The CDR3 sequence: CASRPDPISGAGELFF. The CDR3, as DNA: TGTGCCAGCAGACCCGACCCTATTAGCGGGGCCGGGGAGCTGTTTTTT.

This rearrangement joins TRBV6-6 to TRBJ2-7, with a weak D call TRBD1 (6 bases). The V gene's germline CDR1 is MNHNY and CDR2 SVGAGI (reference sequence). The CDR3 length is 12 residues. Trimming stripped 8 bases from V and 6 bases from J, with 14 bases between. The CDR3 protein is CASARQAGEQYV. In DNA, the CDR3 is TGTGCCAGCGCGCGACAGGCGGGCGAGCAGTACGTC.

CDR3 nucleotides: TGCGCCAGCAGTGAGGCGCAGGGACCGGCGACCACTGAAGCTTTCTTT. It encodes CASSEAQGPATTEAFF. This chain links TRBV10-2 with TRBJ1-1; possible D gene TRBD1, 5 bases. Trimming stripped 2 bases from V and 4 bases from J, with 17 bases between. The germline V gene has CDR1 WSHSY and CDR2 SAAADI. This CDR3 is 16 amino acids long.

Only a few counts were recorded for this clonotype. The chain has TRBV20-1 and TRBJ1-2, with 9 bases matching TRBD1. The germline CDR1 and CDR2 sequences are DFQATT and SNEGSKA (reference sequence). The length of the CDR3 is 16 residues. J was trimmed by 4 bases and V by 6 bases; bases with no gene match: 15. The CDR3 DNA sequence: TGCAGTGCCCCGAAAATTGGACAGGGGATGAGCTATGGCTACACCTTC. This gives the protein CSAPKIGQGMSYGYTF.

This clonotype was observed a handful of times. The chain combines TRBV6-6 with TRBJ2-2; 7 bases line up with TRBD2. The CDR3 runs 16 residues. Germline-derived CDR1 and CDR2 are MNHNY and SVGAGI (reference sequence). Losses at the gene ends were 3 bases for V and 1 base for J; bases not matched to a gene: 5. CDR3 loop: CASSYTGLENTGELFF. The CDR3 coding sequence is TGTGCCAGCAGTTATACAGGACTAGAGAACACCGGGGAGCTGTTTTTT.

The chain recombines TRBV10-3 with TRBJ1-1; 7 bases are shared with TRBD1. The CDR3 spans 17 residues. The trim removed 3 bases at V and 6 bases at J, leaving 16 bases unmatched. From germline, CDR1 is ENHRY and CDR2 SYGVKD. This CDR3 is CAISDGGGSNLYAEAFF. As DNA, the CDR3 is TGTGCCATCAGTGATGGAGGGGGCTCTAATTTATACGCTGAAGCTTTCTTT.

This chain uses TRBV30 with TRBJ2-6; 8 nucleotides match TRBD1. The germline CDR1 and CDR2 sequences are GTSNPN and SVGIG (reference sequence). Trimming took 0 bases from V and 5 from J; bases not matched to a gene: 12. This CDR3 comprises 18 residues. CDR3 sequence (DNA): TGTGCCTGGAGTGTACAGGGGCAGGGGGCGCTTAGGGCCAACGTCCTGACTTTC. Residues: CAWSVQGQGALRANVLTF. Using reference TRBV30 and TRBJ2-6 for the parts outside the CDR3, the full variable domain is SQTIHQWPATLVQPVGSPLSLECTVEGTSNPNLYWYRQAAGRGLQLLFYSVGIGQISSEVPQNLSASRPQDRQFILSSKKLLLSDSGFYLCAWSVQGQGALRANVLTFGAGSRLTVL.

In its sample, this clonotype was seen a few times. The V call is TRBV20-1, the J call TRBJ1-1; weak D call: TRBD1 (5 bases). In germline, CDR1 is DFQATT, CDR2 SNEGSKA (reference sequence). CDR3 length: 13 amino acids. Trimming cost V 0 bases and J 6 bases, with 11 bases left between them. The CDR3 here is CSAREEWGAEAFF. Written as DNA, the CDR3 is TGCAGTGCTAGAGAGGAATGGGGCGCTGAAGCTTTCTTT.

This clonotype was detected ten times or more. The chain has TRBV19 and TRBJ2-2; the D is unclear. The V end was cut by 6 bases, the J end by 1 base, with 12 bases between. Germline loops: CDR1 LNHDA, CDR2 SQIVND (reference sequence). The CDR3 is 15 residues long. The CDR3 DNA reads as TGTGCCAGTAGGTCAGTCAGCCTGAACACCGGGGAGCTGTTTTTT. It translates to CASRSVSLNTGELFF.

The sample holds one count of this clonotype. With a much larger clone just one base away, this may be a read error. The chain couples TRBV20-1 to TRBJ1-2; tentatively, D is TRBD1 (5 bases). The CDR3 is 14 residues long. CDR1 is DFQATT, CDR2 SNEGSKA, per germline (reference sequence). The CDR3 sequence: CSAGAANTNFGYTF. The CDR3, as DNA: TGCAGTGCTGGGGCAGCAAACACTAACTTTGGCTACACCTTC.

This clonotype showed up just a few times. The rearrangement links TRBV7-9 to TRBJ1-1, with a tentative D call TRBD1 (6 bases). V was cut by 6 bases and J by 3 bases, with 17 bases left in between. CDR3 length: 15 amino acids. CDR1 and CDR2 (germline): SEHNR, FQNEAQ (reference sequence). The CDR3 DNA is TGTGCCAGCAGAATTTACAGGGAGGAAGACACTGAAGCTTTCTTT. This gives the protein CASRIYREEDTEAFF.

The chain carries TRBV11-3 and TRBJ2-5; D remains unclear. V dropped 0 bases and J dropped 9 bases, with 11 bases sitting between them. Germline V gives CDR1 SGHNT, CDR2 YENEEA. The CDR3 is 13 amino acids. The CDR3: CASSLEGRSAQYF. The CDR3 region has the DNA TGTGCCAGCAGCTTAGAGGGCCGCTCGGCCCAGTACTTC.

This clonotype was observed a handful of times. The genes are TRBV19 and TRBJ1-1, with unresolved D. CDR3 length: 13 residues. Trimming took 3 bases from V and 4 from J, leaving 9 bases between them. Germline V gene data show CDR1 as LNHDA and CDR2 as SQIVND (reference sequence). The CDR3 region has the DNA TGTGCCAGTAGTATGAGGGCGCTCACTGAAGCTTTCTTT. Residues: CASSMRALTEAFF.

This clonotype was seen a handful of times. V is TRBV4-2 and J is TRBJ1-4; no definite D call. V was shortened by 0 bases and J by 7 bases, with 9 bases between the two germline ends. CDR3 length: 14 amino acids. CDR1 and CDR2 from the germline V gene are LGHNA and YNFKEQ. The CDR3 loop reads CASSQDLGREKLFF. The CDR3 nucleotides are TGTGCCAGCAGCCAAGATTTGGGCCGTGAAAAACTGTTTTTT.